Following are 16 T cell receptor beta chains from one sample sequenced in a study of T cell responses to AZD1222 COVID-19 vaccine. Assay used: immunoSEQ multiplex PCR; TCRdb lists only in-frame clones, some missing. The sample holds approximately 68,000 clones; about 87% are singletons and the top ten take less than 20%. The sequences come from peripheral blood, collected on day 0 of AZD1222 vaccination. Receptors were obtained from an adult in good health.

This chain links TRBV7-3 with TRBJ2-1, with a tentative D call TRBD2 (5 bases). V was pared by 2 bases and J by 0 bases, with 8 bases between. The V gene's germline CDR1 is SGHTA and CDR2 FQGTGA. The CDR3 runs 15 residues. The CDR3 spells CASSLEGSSYNEQFF. CDR3 coding DNA: TGTGCCAGCAGCTTAGAGGGTAGCTCCTACAATGAGCAGTTCTTC.

This sequence joins TRBV6-5 and TRBJ2-7; TRBD1 matches 7 bases. There are 12 residues in the CDR3. J gave up 5 bases and V 8 bases, and 6 bases lay outside the gene matches. Germline loops: CDR1 MNHEY, CDR2 SVGAGI. The CDR3 protein is CASRKGANEQYF. In DNA form, the CDR3 reads TGTGCCAGCCGGAAGGGGGCTAACGAGCAGTACTTC.

V and J are TRBV14 and TRBJ1-6; no reliable D call. Looked up from germline, CDR1 is SGHDN and CDR2 is FVKESK. Between the trimmed V and J ends, which lost 0 bases and 3 bases, there was a span of 6 bases. The CDR3 runs to 15 residues. CDR3 nucleotide sequence: TGTGCCAGCAGCCAAGACAGCTACTATAATTCACCCCTCCACTTT. Translating gives CASSQDSYYNSPLHF.

This clone occurred once. This rearrangement joins TRBV5-4 to TRBJ1-2, with D tentatively TRBD1 (6 bases). The CDR3 contains 14 residues. Germline CDR1 SGHNT, CDR2 YYREEE (reference sequence). Deletions cut 0 bases from V and 3 bases from J, with 9 bases between. The CDR3 here is CASSLDRADYGYTF. In DNA, the CDR3 is TGTGCCAGCAGCTTGGACAGGGCGGACTATGGCTACACCTTC.

The genes are TRBV6-1 and TRBJ1-5; D perhaps matches TRBD1 (5 bases). V gave up 2 bases and J gave up 4 bases, with 9 bases separating them. The CDR3 has 14 residues. Germline V CDR1 and CDR2: MNHNS, SASEGT. This CDR3 reads CASSEHGGNQPQHF. CDR3 DNA: TGTGCCAGCAGTGAACACGGGGGGAATCAGCCCCAGCATTTT.

This rearrangement joins TRBV5-4 to TRBJ2-5; 11 positions agree with TRBD2. Germline lookup yields CDR1 SGHNT and CDR2 YYREEE (reference sequence). V lost 3 bases, J lost 5 bases, and 6 bases stayed unmatched. The CDR3 totals 15 residues. The chain's CDR3 is CASSSFRLAGETQYF. CDR3 nucleotide sequence: TGTGCCAGCAGCTCCTTTAGACTAGCGGGGGAGACCCAGTACTTC.

The gene calls are TRBV5-6 and TRBJ2-2; a weak D match, TRBD1 (5 bases). The CDR3 totals 16 residues. V lost 4 bases to trimming and J lost 3 bases, with 16 bases between them. Germline CDR1 SGHDT, CDR2 YYEEEE. CDR3 in amino acids: CASSLDSLIYTGELFF. The CDR3 region has the DNA TGTGCCAGCAGCCTAGACAGCCTCATTTACACCGGGGAGCTGTTTTTT.

This clone came up once. The chain links TRBV19 to TRBJ2-3, with TRBD2 matching over 7 bases. CDR3 length: 15 amino acids. Looked up from germline, CDR1 is LNHDA and CDR2 is SQIVND (reference sequence). V lost 7 bases, J lost 3 bases, and 10 bases stayed unmatched. CDR3 nucleotide sequence: TGTGCCAGTAAAAAGGGTGGTAGCGGGACAGATACGCAGTATTTT. As protein: CASKKGGSGTDTQYF.

The sample holds one count of this clone. This sequence joins TRBV12-3 or TRBV12-4 and TRBJ1-5; unclear D gene. The V and J ends lost 3 bases and 1 base respectively, with 4 bases between them. This CDR3 has 13 residues. The CDR3 DNA reads TGTGCCAGCAGTTTCGACAGCAATCAGCCCCAGCATTTT. Translating it yields CASSFDSNQPQHF.

V and J are TRBV7-2 and TRBJ2-5, with TRBD1 as a possible D gene (6 bases). The CDR3 covers 14 residues. V was pared by 5 bases and J by 4 bases, with 14 bases between. Germline assignment: CDR1 SGHTA and CDR2 FQGNSA. CDR3 nucleotides: TGTGCCAGCAGCATACAGGGTCAACGAGAGACCCAGTACTTC. It codes for CASSIQGQRETQYF.

CDR3 protein: CASTMDRGHYSNQPQHF. For the CDR3, the DNA is TGTGCCAGTACCATGGACAGGGGCCACTATAGCAATCAGCCCCAGCATTTT. This rearrangement joins TRBV19 to TRBJ1-5, with TRBD1 matching 9 bases. Germline CDR1 is LNHDA and CDR2 is SQIVND (reference sequence). Trimming removed 7 bases from V and 0 bases from J; junction bases left unmatched: 10. CDR3 size: 17 residues.

The chain recombines TRBV3-1 (or the pseudogene TRBV3-2) with TRBJ1-2; maybe TRBD1 (6 bases). This CDR3 is 12 amino acids long. Per germline, CDR1 LGHDT and CDR2 YNNKEL (reference sequence). V lost 7 bases and J 7 bases, leaving 13 bases between the germline ends. CDR3 amino acids: CASKRGGGGYTF. CDR3 bases: TGTGCCAGCAAAAGGGGGGGCGGTGGCTACACCTTC.

This rearrangement joins TRBV4-1 to TRBJ2-7, with D perhaps matching TRBD2 (5 bases). Germline CDR1 and CDR2: MGHRA and YSYEKL. The CDR3 contains 13 residues. Trimming left V 1 base short and J 7 bases short, with 11 bases between. In DNA, the CDR3 is TGCGCCAGCAGCCAAGTGGGAGCGTGGGAGCAGTACTTC. Amino acid sequence: CASSQVGAWEQYF.

In its sample, this clone was seen once. The chain recombines TRBV14 with TRBJ2-7; D is possibly TRBD2 (6 bases). The germline V gene encodes CDR1 SGHDN and CDR2 FVKESK. Trimming removed 4 bases from V and 9 bases from J, with 16 bases in between. The CDR3 consists of 13 residues. Here the CDR3 DNA reads TGTGCCAGCAGCCCACGGGACTGGGTATGGCAGTACTTC. Protein: CASSPRDWVWQYF.

This chain links TRBV10-3 with TRBJ1-2, with D perhaps TRBD1 (6 bases). The CDR3 contains 14 residues. Germline-derived CDR1 and CDR2 are ENHRY and SYGVKD. V lost 0 bases and J lost 7, with 12 bases in between. The CDR3 sequence: CAISESGQGFGYTF. CDR3 nucleotide sequence: TGTGCCATCAGTGAGTCGGGGCAGGGGTTTGGCTACACCTTC.

This clone was seen a single time. The chain uses TRBV13 and TRBJ2-1; 11 bases fit TRBD2. Germline CDR1 is PRHDT and CDR2 is FYEKMQ (reference sequence). There are 16 residues in the CDR3. V shed 3 bases and J 4 bases; nucleotides not matched to a gene: 5. The chain's CDR3 is CASSLTRTSGYNEQFF. The DNA of the CDR3 is TGTGCCAGCAGCTTGACCCGGACTAGCGGGTACAATGAGCAGTTCTTC. Variable domain in full (rest from reference TRBV13 and TRBJ2-1): AAGVIQSPRHLIKEKRETATLKCYPIPRHDTVYWYQQGPGQDPQFLISFYEKMQSDKGSIPDRFSAQQFSDYHSELNMSSLELGDSALYFCASSLTRTSGYNEQFFGPGTRLTVL.